This T cell receptor beta chain derives from a study of blood T cell repertoires in COVID-19. Data came from immunoSEQ multiplex PCR; TCRdb stores just in-frame clones and leaves some out. The table has about 390,000 clones, over 75% seen once. V shed 3 bases and J 4 bases; nucleotides not matched to a gene: 7. CDR3 length: 16 amino acids. Germline-derived CDR1 and CDR2 are SGHNT and YYREEE (reference sequence). Sample: peripheral blood. J is TRBJ2-2 and V is TRBV5-4; 9 nucleotides align to TRBD1. The receptor's source is a woman aged 55-70 years with COVID-19, enrolled during active disease. The CDR3 sequence is CASSWRDRAFTGELFF. The CDR3 coding sequence is TGTGCCAGCAGCTGGCGGGACAGGGCATTCACCGGGGAGCTGTTTTTT.